Presented here are 10 T cell receptor beta chains from one specimen sequenced in a study of T cell responses to AZD1222 COVID-19 vaccine. Assay used: immunoSEQ multiplex PCR; TCRdb lists only in-frame clones, some missing. The table includes 150,000 or so clones, about 91% detected once. The input for sequencing was peripheral blood, taken on day 0 of AZD1222 vaccination. Source of these receptors: an adult in good health.

The rearrangement links TRBV5-1 to TRBJ2-7; tentatively, D is TRBD1 (6 bases). This CDR3 region has 16 residues. V was shortened by 0 bases and J by 2 bases, with 15 bases between the two germline ends. CDR1 SGHRS and CDR2 YFSETQ come from the germline V gene. The CDR3 DNA sequence: TGCGCCAGCAGCTTGGATCATCTGACAGGAGCCTACGAGCAGTACTTC. It codes for CASSLDHLTGAYEQYF.

The gene calls are TRBV12-5 and TRBJ2-7, with a weak D call TRBD1 (5 bases). The V end lost 6 bases, the J end lost 2 bases, and 14 bases lay between the germline ends. Per germline, CDR1 LGHNT and CDR2 FRNRAP. The CDR3 is made up of 14 amino acids. CDR3 in DNA: TGTGCTAGTGGGTACTACAGGCGAACCTACGAGCAGTACTTC. Encoded protein: CASGYYRRTYEQYF.

This chain uses TRBV3-1 (or the pseudogene TRBV3-2) with TRBJ2-7; D could derive from TRBD1 or TRBD2 (6 bases each). The CDR3 runs 13 residues. Trimming stripped 4 bases from V and 4 bases from J, with 11 bases between. The germline gives CDR1 LGHDT, CDR2 YNNKEL (reference sequence). The CDR3 reads CASSPGGGYEQYF. The CDR3 DNA reads TGTGCCAGCAGCCCCGGGGGCGGTTACGAGCAGTACTTC.

J is TRBJ2-6 and V is TRBV6-2 or TRBV6-3, with D perhaps matching TRBD1 (6 bases). Germline V gene sequence: CDR1 MNHEY, CDR2 SVGEGT. The CDR3 has 15 residues. V dropped 5 bases and J dropped 1 base, with 9 bases sitting between them. CDR3 region: CASSLRGSGANVLTF. Written as DNA, the CDR3 is TGTGCCAGCAGTCTCAGGGGATCTGGGGCCAACGTCCTGACTTTC.

The chain combines TRBV7-9 with TRBJ1-5; 9 positions agree with TRBD1. Trimming at V came to 3 bases and at J to 3 bases, leaving 9 bases not matched to a gene. This CDR3 region has 17 residues. The V gene's germline CDR1 is SEHNR and CDR2 FQNEAQ (reference sequence). CDR3 nucleotide sequence: TGTGCCAGCAGCTTCTCCTCCGGGACAGGGAACAATCAGCCCCAGCATTTT. It yields the protein CASSFSSGTGNNQPQHF.

The CDR3 protein is CASSIAGRDNYGYTF. The CDR3 DNA follows: TGTGCCAGTAGTATCGCAGGGCGGGACAACTATGGCTACACCTTC. This rearrangement joins TRBV19 to TRBJ1-2; maybe TRBD1 (5 bases). The CDR3 length is 15 residues. The germline CDR1 and CDR2 sequences are LNHDA and SQIVND (reference sequence). V was shortened by 3 bases and J by 2 bases, with 13 bases between the two germline ends.

The chain links TRBV12-3 or TRBV12-4 to TRBJ1-1, with a weak D call TRBD1 (5 bases). Trimming left V 3 bases short and J 10 bases short, with 9 bases between. The CDR3 totals 11 residues. CDR3: CASSLGGGAFF. The CDR3 DNA sequence: TGTGCCAGCAGTTTGGGGGGGGGAGCTTTCTTT.

The chain couples TRBV28 to TRBJ1-1; no reliable D call. The V end was cut by 2 bases, the J end by 2 bases, with 6 bases between. The CDR3 is made up of 13 amino acids. CDR1 and CDR2 (germline): MDHEN, SYDVKM. CDR3 loop: CASSLPLNTEAFF. CDR3 bases: TGTGCCAGCAGTTTACCACTTAACACTGAAGCTTTCTTT.

This clone was found a few times. The V call is TRBV7-2, the J call TRBJ1-4; D unresolved. Per the germline V gene, CDR1 is SGHTA and CDR2 is FQGNSA. Trimming left V 5 bases short and J 7 bases short, with 17 bases between. The CDR3 has 15 residues. Here the CDR3 DNA reads TGTGCCAGCAGCGCCGGGCCCCATCTTGGTGAAAAACTGTTTTTT. It encodes CASSAGPHLGEKLFF.

The V and J genes are TRBV29-1 and TRBJ2-7, with TRBD1 identical over 8 bases. CDR1 is SQVTM, CDR2 ANQGSEA, per germline. The CDR3 has 14 residues. Trimming cost V 6 bases and J 7 bases; bases outside gene matches: 14. Here the CDR3 reads CSVTGQGSFGEQYF. Here the CDR3 DNA reads TGCAGCGTGACCGGACAGGGCTCTTTCGGAGAGCAGTACTTC.